The next 21 T cell receptor beta chains were all read from a single sample in a study of siplizumab effects on memory and regulatory T cells. The method was immunoSEQ multiplex PCR; TCRdb's version includes in-frame clones alone and lacks a portion of them. The repertoire holds 50,000 to 70,000 clones, with roughly 97% as singletons. Specimen: naive CD8+ T cells sorted from blood. These receptors were taken from a human donor in good health.

CDR3 amino acids: CASSLMLVAPYEQYF. The CDR3 DNA follows: TGTGCCAGCAGCTTGATGTTAGTCGCTCCCTACGAGCAGTACTTC. The rearrangement uses TRBV5-6 and TRBJ2-7; D is unresolved. Trimming left V 1 base short and J 2 bases short, with 13 bases between. The CDR3 is 15 residues long. The V gene's germline CDR1 is SGHDT and CDR2 YYEEEE.

The J gene is TRBJ1-1, the V gene TRBV7-2; D not certain. From germline, CDR1 is SGHTA and CDR2 FQGNSA. Trimming stripped 4 bases from V and 2 bases from J, with 17 bases between. CDR3 length: 16 residues. The CDR3 bases are TGTGCCAGCAGCTCCACAAATGGTTTCAGAAACACTGAAGCTTTCTTT. Protein sequence: CASSSTNGFRNTEAFF.

The rearrangement links TRBV5-6 to TRBJ1-3; 9 positions agree with TRBD1. This CDR3 is 19 amino acids long. V lost 3 bases to trimming and J lost 1 base; unmatched junction nucleotides: 14. The germline gives CDR1 SGHDT, CDR2 YYEEEE. The CDR3 sequence: CASSSSGHRGRSSGNTIYF. The CDR3 DNA reads TGTGCCAGCAGCTCGTCCGGGCACAGGGGGCGTTCGTCTGGAAACACCATATATTTT.

This chain joins TRBV28 and TRBJ2-3; TRBD2 agrees at 10 bases. Germline CDR1 is MDHEN and CDR2 is SYDVKM. The CDR3 sequence is 15 residues long. Trimming took 5 bases from V and 6 from J; bases not matched to a gene: 8. The CDR3 loop reads CASSPRTSGGDTQYF. Written as DNA, the CDR3 is TGTGCCAGCAGTCCCCGGACTAGCGGTGGTGATACGCAGTATTTT.

The V and J genes are TRBV4-2 and TRBJ2-3, with 7 bases that match TRBD2. The CDR3 totals 14 residues. Trimming removed 0 bases from V and 11 bases from J; junction bases left unmatched: 8. CDR1 LGHNA and CDR2 YNFKEQ come from the germline V gene. The CDR3 DNA reads as TGTGCCAGCAGCCAAGATGACTTTGCGGGGGAGCAGTATTTT. Protein: CASSQDDFAGEQYF.

The V gene is TRBV5-6, the J gene TRBJ1-1; D is possibly TRBD1 (6 bases). With 4 bases removed from V and 7 bases from J, the gap between germline ends came to 11 bases. This CDR3 contains 12 residues. Germline lookup yields CDR1 SGHDT and CDR2 YYEEEE. The CDR3 coding sequence is TGTGCCAGCAGCCAGGGGAGCGGTGAAGCTTTCTTT. Its translation is CASSQGSGEAFF.

V is TRBV9 and J is TRBJ2-2; D is possibly TRBD2 (6 bases). CDR3 length equals 14 residues. The V and J ends lost 4 bases and 5 bases respectively, with 12 bases between them. Per germline, CDR1 SGDLS and CDR2 YYNGEE. The CDR3 DNA is TGTGCCAGCAGCCTAATGGGACTTACCGGGGAGCTGTTTTTT. This translates into CASSLMGLTGELFF.

The chain links TRBV9 to TRBJ2-1; a weak D match, TRBD2 (6 bases). V dropped 4 bases and J dropped 8 bases, with 13 bases sitting between them. CDR3 size: 13 residues. CDR1 SGDLS and CDR2 YYNGEE come from the germline V gene. This chain's CDR3 is CASSPPSAYEQFF. The DNA of the CDR3 is TGTGCCAGCAGCCCACCTAGCGCGTATGAGCAGTTCTTC.

The CDR3 sequence: CAWTAGGPGTQYF. The CDR3 coding sequence is TGTGCCTGGACAGCGGGGGGGCCGGGGACCCAGTACTTC. The genes are TRBV30 and TRBJ2-5, with TRBD2 identical over 10 bases. Germline loops: CDR1 GTSNPN, CDR2 SVGIG (reference sequence). V lost 4 bases to trimming and J lost 7 bases; unmatched junction nucleotides: 6. This CDR3 has 13 residues.

This chain links TRBV4-3 with TRBJ1-1; D is possibly TRBD1 (5 bases). CDR1 is LGHNA and CDR2 is YSLEER in the germline V gene. The V end lost 0 bases, the J end lost 4 bases, and 12 bases lay between the germline ends. This CDR3 is 15 amino acids long. The CDR3 protein is CASSQDFGGGTEAFF. The CDR3 bases are TGCGCCAGCAGCCAAGATTTCGGGGGGGGCACTGAAGCTTTCTTT.

The J gene is TRBJ2-3, the V gene TRBV7-6; D call uncertain. This CDR3 comprises 14 residues. V dropped 3 bases and J dropped 0 bases, with 7 bases sitting between them. Germline CDR1 SGHVS, CDR2 FNYEAQ. The CDR3 DNA sequence: TGTGCCAGCAGCTTGGCCCCTAGCACAGATACGCAGTATTTT. It specifies CASSLAPSTDTQYF.

The chain joins TRBV7-3 to TRBJ2-5; D may be TRBD1 (6 bases). This CDR3 is built from 15 residues. Germline assignment: CDR1 SGHTA and CDR2 FQGTGA. Trimming removed 3 bases at V and 4 bases at J, with 15 bases between. CDR3 sequence: CASSLGATGGETQYF. The CDR3 nucleotides read TGTGCCAGCAGCTTGGGGGCCACGGGTGGAGAGACCCAGTACTTC.

This clone was found once. J is TRBJ1-1 and V is TRBV7-2, with D possibly TRBD1 on 6 matching bases. The CDR3 has 15 amino acids. Germline CDR1 reads SGHTA; CDR2 reads FQGNSA. Trimming removed 2 bases from V and 0 bases from J, with 10 bases in between. DNA for the CDR3: TGTGCCAGCAGCTTACTGGAGGGGGTGAACACTGAAGCTTTCTTT. Amino acid sequence: CASSLLEGVNTEAFF. Drawing the rest from reference TRBV7-2 and TRBJ1-1, the complete variable domain is GAGVSQSPSNKVTEKGKDVELRCDPISGHTALYWYRQSLGQGLEFLIYFQGNSAPDKSGLPSDRFSAERTGGSVSTLTIQRTQQEDSAVYLCASSLLEGVNTEAFFGQGTRLTVV.

The chain uses TRBV19 and TRBJ2-1; D is unclear. The CDR3 sequence is 14 residues long. With 7 bases removed from V and 1 base from J, the gap between germline ends came to 11 bases. CDR1 and CDR2 from the germline V gene are LNHDA and SQIVND (reference sequence). Written as DNA, the CDR3 is TGTGCCAGTACCCGAACCGGATCCTACAATGAGCAGTTCTTC. Protein product: CASTRTGSYNEQFF.

The rearrangement uses TRBV18 and TRBJ2-1, with TRBD2 matching 8 bases. The CDR3 consists of 15 residues. Trimming at V came to 2 bases and at J to 7 bases, leaving 7 bases not matched to a gene. Germline loops: CDR1 KGHSH, CDR2 LQKENI. The CDR3 DNA follows: TGTGCCAGCTCACCAATTAGCGGGGAGATAAATGAGCAGTTCTTC. This gives the protein CASSPISGEINEQFF.

The chain is built from TRBV7-9 and TRBJ2-2; 11 positions match TRBD2. Germline V gene data show CDR1 as SEHNR and CDR2 as FQNEAQ (reference sequence). Germline trimming cut 4 bases from V and 10 bases from J; bases unmatched to any gene: 17. This CDR3 contains 18 residues. The CDR3 DNA reads TGTGCCAGCAGCTCATACACCATACTAGCGGGGGAAGGTGAGGAGCTGTTTTTT. It codes for CASSSYTILAGEGEELFF. The whole variable domain, remainder taken from reference TRBV7-9 and TRBJ2-2, is DTGVSQNPRHKITKRGQNVTFRCDPISEHNRLYWYRQTLGQGPEFLTYFQNEAQLEKSRLLSDRFSAERPKGSFSTLEIQRTEQGDSAMYLCASSSYTILAGEGEELFFGEGSRLTVL.

The chain employs TRBV10-3 and TRBJ2-5, with D possibly TRBD2 on 5 matching bases. The CDR3 runs to 15 residues. The V end lost 2 bases, the J end lost 2 bases, and 12 bases lay between the germline ends. Germline V gene data show CDR1 as ENHRY and CDR2 as SYGVKD. The CDR3 loop reads CAISEARLIQETQYF. For the CDR3, the DNA is TGTGCCATCAGTGAGGCCCGACTAATACAAGAGACCCAGTACTTC.

The CDR3 here is CAISESPGTEGLLGYGYTF. The DNA of the CDR3 is TGTGCCATCAGTGAGTCGCCCGGTACTGAGGGCCTTTTGGGCTATGGCTACACCTTC. V and J are TRBV10-3 and TRBJ1-2; no reliable D call. This CDR3 spans 19 amino acids. V dropped 0 bases and J dropped 4 bases, with 24 bases sitting between them. Germline lookup yields CDR1 ENHRY and CDR2 SYGVKD.

Remarks on this clone: The junction shows a germline mismatch at one end, possibly a read error. V is TRBV19 and J is TRBJ1-1; tentatively, D is TRBD1 (5 bases). CDR3 length equals 13 residues. The germline V gene has CDR1 LNHDA and CDR2 SQIVND (reference sequence). The CDR3 nucleotides read TGTGCCAGTAGTATAGGGGGGAACCCTGACGCTTTCTTT. Translation: CASSIGGNPDAFF.

The rearrangement uses TRBV9 and TRBJ2-7; D might be TRBD1 (6 bases). CDR1 SGDLS and CDR2 YYNGEE come from the germline V gene. V was clipped by 0 bases and J by 4 bases, with 14 bases between them. The CDR3 consists of 15 residues. The CDR3 DNA reads TGTGCCAGCAGCGTAGGAACAGGGATAGGATACGAGCAGTACTTC. It yields the protein CASSVGTGIGYEQYF.

The rearrangement joins TRBV30 to TRBJ1-5; 9 bases map to TRBD1. In germline, CDR1 is GTSNPN, CDR2 SVGIG (reference sequence). J gave up 6 bases and V 4 bases, and 7 bases lay outside the gene matches. This CDR3 region has 14 residues. The CDR3 sequence is CAWTPGQGGQPQHF. Written as DNA, the CDR3 is TGTGCCTGGACCCCGGGACAGGGAGGTCAGCCCCAGCATTTT. Supplemented by reference TRBV30 and TRBJ1-5, the full variable domain reads SQTIHQWPATLVQPVGSPLSLECTVEGTSNPNLYWYRQAAGRGLQLLFYSVGIGQISSEVPQNLSASRPQDRQFILSSKKLLLSDSGFYLCAWTPGQGGQPQHFGDGTRLSIL.